This T cell receptor (beta chain) was captured in a study of cytomegalovirus exposure and HLA in healthy donors. Remarks on this clone: Its cognate antigen is unknown.

PCR used 60 Vbeta primers and 13 Jbeta primers. TCRdb's table, derived via immunoSEQ multiplex PCR, lists solely in-frame clones and lacks some. The top ten hold around 9.6% of the sample, which has around 200,000 clones, around four fifths seen once. Study-wide results and caveats: Cytomegalovirus-associated TCR beta chains were listed, numbering some 150. Within the data, a cluster of highly shared sequence variants was likely a sequencing artifact.

Trimming pared 5 bases from V and 2 bases from J, leaving 18 bases between. CDR3 size: 16 residues. Per germline, CDR1 SGHVS and CDR2 FQNEAQ. Sequenced input: PBMCs. The chain is built from TRBV7-8 and TRBJ2-5; possible D gene TRBD1, 6 bases. This receptor was obtained from a woman aged 45-65 years in good health and CMV-seropositive. This CDR3 is CASSLMTGLIQETQYF. CDR3 sequence (DNA): TGTGCCAGCAGCCTAATGACAGGATTAATACAAGAGACCCAGTACTTC.